The rows below give T cell receptor beta chains drawn from one sample of a study of radiotherapy plus CTLA-4 blockade in lung cancer. Sequencing was performed with immunoSEQ multiplex PCR; in TCRdb, only in-frame clones are kept and a portion is missing. Counted here are 55,000 to 80,000 clones, about nine tenths occurring once; the ten biggest clones make up 40%. The material sequenced was peripheral blood, taken from a patient treated with radiotherapy plus ipilimumab. The source of these receptors is a human donor with non-small cell lung cancer that progressed on radiotherapy plus ipilimumab. The CDR3 runs from the conserved cysteine through the conserved F or W. The D gene is left open where the match is weak. For some rows the clone size is stated as once, few or many, or as a class when expanded; others skip it.

-	-	TRBV6-1	TRBJ1-4	TGTGCCAGCAGTGAAGAAGGGAAGGTCGGCAGGGTCGGTGAAAAACTGTTTTTT	CASSEEGKVGRVGEKLFF
-	-	TRBV18	TRBJ2-3	TGTGCCAGCTCATCTTCTGATACGCAGTATTTT	CASSSSDTQYF
-	-	TRBV28	TRBJ1-2	TGTGCCAGCAGTCCAGTTTCGGACCCCGTCTATGGCTACACCTTC	CASSPVSDPVYGYTF
-	TRBD2	TRBV4-2	TRBJ2-1	TGTGCCAGCAGAAGGGGGCGGGAGGGCCAGGGTGAGCAGTTCTTC	CASRRGREGQGEQFF
-	TRBD2	TRBV27	TRBJ2-7	TGTGCCAGCAGTCCTAGCGGGGACAGCTACGAGCAGTACTTC	CASSPSGDSYEQYF
-	-	TRBV18	TRBJ1-2	TGTGCCAGCTCACCGGTCTTCGGGTCCTATGGCTACACCTTC	CASSPVFGSYGYTF
-	-	TRBV19	TRBJ1-4	TGTGCCAGTAGTGGTACAGGAACTACCAATGAAAAACTGTTTTTT	CASSGTGTTNEKLFF
-	-	TRBV29-1	TRBJ2-7	TGCAGCGGTAAGGATGGGGGCTCCTACGAGCAGTACTTC	CSGKDGGSYEQYF
few	-	TRBV5-5	TRBJ2-7	TGTGCCAGCAGCTTGACAGATTACGAGCAGTACTTC	CASSLTDYEQYF
-	-	TRBV13	TRBJ1-1	TGTGCCAGCAGCCCAGCGGGGGAGGGCACTGAAGCTTTCTTT	CASSPAGEGTEAFF
-	-	TRBV11-2	TRBJ2-2	TGTGCCAGCAGCTTAGTGCCACACCAGAACACCGGGGAGCTGTTTTTT	CASSLVPHQNTGELFF
-	-	TRBV19	TRBJ2-5	TGTGCCAGTAGTATTCTGGCCCCGGCAGGGGCAGGGGAGACCCAGTACTTC	CASSILAPAGAGETQYF
-	-	TRBV21-1	TRBJ2-3	TGTGCCAGCAGCAAAGGTTCTGGGGAGACTGGCACAGATACGCAGTATTTT	CASSKGSGETGTDTQYF
-	-	TRBV6-5	TRBJ2-2	TGTGCCAGCAGTTACTCGCGGGGTGAGACCGGGGAGCTGTTTTTT	CASSYSRGETGELFF
-	-	TRBV6-6	TRBJ2-2	TGTGCCAGCAGTTACTCGAGGGGCAGGCGGGGCGGGGAGCTGTTTTTT	CASSYSRGRRGGELFF
-	-	TRBV6-6	TRBJ2-3	TGTGCCACCCACACAGATACGCAGTATTTT	CATHTDTQYF
-	-	TRBV5-4	TRBJ2-3	TGTGCCAGCAGCTTGGGATGGACGGCAGATACGCAGTATTTT	CASSLGWTADTQYF
-	-	TRBV6-4	TRBJ2-2	TGTGCCAGCAAGTCTGAAAACACCGGGGAGCTGTTTTTT	CASKSENTGELFF
-	-	TRBV5-6	TRBJ2-1	TGTGCCAGCAGCCTTAGTAGAAGGAATGAGCAGTTCTTC	CASSLSRRNEQFF
-	TRBD1	TRBV6-1	TRBJ2-3	TGTGCCAGCTCCGGGACAGGCCAAGATACGCAGTATTTT	CASSGTGQDTQYF
-	TRBD2	TRBV27	TRBJ2-1	TGTGCCAGCAGGGCGGGAGTTTCCTACAATGAGCAGTTCTTC	CASRAGVSYNEQFF
once	-	TRBV4-1	TRBJ1-2	TGCGCCAGCAGCCAACCCCGCGGGACATTTTATGGCTACACCTTC	CASSQPRGTFYGYTF
-	-	TRBV5-1	TRBJ1-1	TGCGCCAGCAGCTTGGGCAACCACCTGGCTTTCTTT	CASSLGNHLAFF